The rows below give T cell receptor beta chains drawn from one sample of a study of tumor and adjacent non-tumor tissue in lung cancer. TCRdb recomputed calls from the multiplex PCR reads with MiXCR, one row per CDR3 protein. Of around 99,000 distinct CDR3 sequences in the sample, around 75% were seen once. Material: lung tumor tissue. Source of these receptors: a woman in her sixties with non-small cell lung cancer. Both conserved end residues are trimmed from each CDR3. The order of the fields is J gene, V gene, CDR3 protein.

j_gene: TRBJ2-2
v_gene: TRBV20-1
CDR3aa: SVISNSGELF

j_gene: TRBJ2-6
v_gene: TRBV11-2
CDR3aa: ASTLVRLGTGANVQT

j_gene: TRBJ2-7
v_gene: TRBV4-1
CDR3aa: VSNLGFPYEQY

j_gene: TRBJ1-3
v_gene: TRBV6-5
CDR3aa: ASSWDDRNGNTIY

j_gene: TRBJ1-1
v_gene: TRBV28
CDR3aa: ASTLLPPTDTKAF

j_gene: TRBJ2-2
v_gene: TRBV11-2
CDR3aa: AIRLLNTGKLF

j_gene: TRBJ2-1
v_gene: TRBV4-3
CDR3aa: ASSQDLQGSYNEQF

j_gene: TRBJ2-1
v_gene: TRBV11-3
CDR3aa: VRSLELTSGSRNEQF

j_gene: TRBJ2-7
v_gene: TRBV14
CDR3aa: ASSQAWTGVY

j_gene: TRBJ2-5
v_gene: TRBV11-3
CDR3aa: ASSSRTDQETQY

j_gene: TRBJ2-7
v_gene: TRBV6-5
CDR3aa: ASSYSGGPGNEHY

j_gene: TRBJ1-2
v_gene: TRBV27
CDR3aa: ASSLSRDRLGGYA

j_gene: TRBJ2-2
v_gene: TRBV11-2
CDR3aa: ASSLEWENTGELF

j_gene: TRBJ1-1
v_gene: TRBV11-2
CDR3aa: ASSLMARMRAEAF

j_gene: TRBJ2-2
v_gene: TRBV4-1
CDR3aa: ASSPRWPGASTWELF

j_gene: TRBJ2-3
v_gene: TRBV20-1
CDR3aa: SDGLAGGGDTQY

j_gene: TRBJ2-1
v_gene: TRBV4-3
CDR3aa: ASSQGTGEGDEQF

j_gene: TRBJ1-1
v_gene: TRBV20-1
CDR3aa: SATGNTEAF

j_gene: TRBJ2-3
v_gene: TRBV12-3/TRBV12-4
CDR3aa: ASSPGQGGITDTQY

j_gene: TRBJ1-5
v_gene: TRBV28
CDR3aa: ASRSTPRGREQPQH

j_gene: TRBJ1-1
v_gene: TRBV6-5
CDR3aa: VSRCGRDTEAF

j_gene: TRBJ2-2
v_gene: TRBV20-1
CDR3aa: SARDDGRNTGDLF

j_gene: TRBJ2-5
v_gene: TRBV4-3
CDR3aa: ASSKDRAGGLPETQY

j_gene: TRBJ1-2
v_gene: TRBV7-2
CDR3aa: ASSWTWGPYGYT

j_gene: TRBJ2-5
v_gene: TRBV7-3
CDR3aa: ASSLNGMYQETQY

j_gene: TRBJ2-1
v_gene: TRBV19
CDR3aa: ASSPSETSMDEQF

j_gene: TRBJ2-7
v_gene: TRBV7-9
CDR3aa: ASSPIDRVKY

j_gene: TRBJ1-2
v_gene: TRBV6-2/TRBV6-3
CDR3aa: VSSYPAFYGYN

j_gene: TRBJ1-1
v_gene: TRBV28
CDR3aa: ASAPRGGIEAF